This T cell receptor beta chain was sequenced during a study of blood T cell repertoires in COVID-19. V gave up 5 bases and J gave up 8 bases; unmatched junction bases: 8. Germline CDR1 LNHDA, CDR2 SQIVND (reference sequence). The CDR3 length is 14 residues. Profiled with immunoSEQ multiplex PCR; TCRdb holds only in-frame clones, not every one. Here the sample spans 400,000 to 550,000 clones, approximately 90% being singletons. V is TRBV19 and J is TRBJ1-2; 10 bases align to TRBD1. The receptor comes from a woman between 18 and 30 years old with acute COVID-19. Sample: PBMCs or T cells enriched from blood (not recorded which). CDR3 DNA sequence: TGTGCCAGTAGTGTAAGCCGGGACAGGGGCGGCTACACCTTC. Residues: CASSVSRDRGGYTF.